What follows describes a single TCR beta chain. TCR beta from blood CD8+ and CD4+ T cells was sequenced. The sample originates from a study of CD8 T cells in Susac syndrome. Trimming took 1 base from V and 5 from J, leaving 11 bases between them. Germline CDR1 is MGHDK and CDR2 is SYGVNS. The CDR3 has 14 residues. Random hexamers primed reverse transcription of about 0.5 to 1 ug RNA. Amplification of TCR beta CDR3 by immunoSEQ multiplex PCR spanned 54 Vbeta and 13 Jbeta. Using its own MiXCR run on the immunoSEQ multiplex PCR reads, TCRdb lists one record per CDR3 protein. This sample has about 200,000 distinct CDR3 sequences; 90% to 95% occur once, and the top ten carry roughly 0.088%.

The clonotype comes from a human donor with multiple sclerosis. Sample: CD4+ T cells from PBMCs. The V call is TRBV25-1, the J call TRBJ2-5; D gene uncertain. CDR3 in amino acids: CASSELDRRETQYF. The CDR3 DNA reads as TGTGCCAGCAGTGAATTGGACCGAAGGGAGACCCAGTACTTC.